This TCR beta chain was retrieved from a study of identifying expanded T cells in peripheral blood. Study findings and constraints: Differentially abundant clones: 0.95 to 1.5 between replicates, about 17 at 2 to 3 weeks, 19 to 20 at four. Clone count variance between approximately 2-week samples rose with total template count.

During the collection period, no donor immune events like infections were recorded. Per germline, CDR1 ENHRY and CDR2 SYGVKD. The CDR3 has 16 amino acids. Trimming cost V 0 bases and J 9 bases; bases outside gene matches: 9. The protocol was immunoSEQ multiplex PCR, while the TCRdb copy is restricted to in-frame clones and leaves out a portion. The sample shows 100,000 to 150,000 clones, 86% of them seen only once. Turning to this clone: Its antigen is as yet unknown.

This chain links TRBV10-3 with TRBJ2-1; 9 bases are a match to TRBD2. This sequence was found in a person aged 18 to 70 in good health. Sequencing was performed on blood. In DNA, the CDR3 is TGTGCCATCAGTGAGTCGTTAACTAGCGGGCAGGGTGAGCAGTTCTTC. Its protein is CAISESLTSGQGEQFF.